The 7 T cell receptor beta chains given below trace back to one sample, sequenced in a study of blood T cell repertoires in COVID-19. Measured with immunoSEQ multiplex PCR; TCRdb has only the in-frame clones, and not every one. The sample lists 200,000 to 300,000 clones, 75% to 90% occurring once. Specimen: peripheral blood. These TCRs come from a man in his 60s who had recovered from COVID-19.

The chain is built from TRBV28 and TRBJ1-4; weak D call: TRBD1 (6 bases). CDR1 is MDHEN and CDR2 is SYDVKM in the germline V gene. The CDR3 has 14 amino acids. The ends were cut back, 7 bases at V and 4 bases at J, with 13 bases in the middle. CDR3 residues: CASTQTGSNEKLFF. CDR3 sequence (DNA): TGTGCCAGCACCCAAACAGGGAGTAATGAAAAACTGTTTTTT.

The V gene is TRBV5-6, the J gene TRBJ2-2; D gene unclear. The V and J ends lost 3 bases and 1 base respectively, with 7 bases between them. The CDR3 is 14 residues long. The germline V gene encodes CDR1 SGHDT and CDR2 YYEEEE. CDR3 DNA: TGTGCCAGCAGCTCCTCAGAGAACACCGGGGAGCTGTTTTTT. This encodes CASSSSENTGELFF. The variable domain in full, with the rest retrieved from reference TRBV5-6 and TRBJ2-2, is DAGVTQSPTHLIKTRGQQVTLRCSPKSGHDTVSWYQQALGQGPQFIFQYYEEEERQRGNFPDRFSGHQFPNYSSELNVNALLLGDSALYLCASSSSENTGELFFGEGSRLTVL.

The chain is built from TRBV7-6 and TRBJ2-2; 11 bases fit TRBD2. J gave up 4 bases and V 5 bases, and 6 bases lay outside the gene matches. The CDR3 consists of 16 residues. Per germline, CDR1 SGHVS and CDR2 FNYEAQ. This CDR3 is CASSRPSGGFTGELFF. CDR3 coding DNA: TGTGCCAGCAGCCGCCCTAGCGGGGGGTTCACCGGGGAGCTGTTTTTT.

The J gene is TRBJ2-7, the V gene TRBV7-4; 8 positions match TRBD1. There are 16 residues in the CDR3. Per germline, CDR1 SGHVT and CDR2 SQSDAQ. Trimming cost V 4 bases and J 2 bases; bases outside gene matches: 10. This chain's CDR3 is CASSSPRDRTTYEQYF. In DNA form, the CDR3 reads TGTGCCAGCAGCTCCCCCCGGGACAGGACCACCTACGAGCAGTACTTC.

V usage is TRBV20-1 and J usage is TRBJ2-5; TRBD1 matches at 9 bases. CDR3 size: 14 residues. Trimming at V came to 3 bases and at J to 4 bases, leaving 6 bases not matched to a gene. CDR1 and CDR2 from the germline V gene are DFQATT and SNEGSKA (reference sequence). CDR3 bases: TGCAGTGCTAGTGGACAGGGGTTAGCAGAGACCCAGTACTTC. As protein: CSASGQGLAETQYF.

The J gene is TRBJ2-1, the V gene TRBV5-8, with D perhaps TRBD1 (5 bases). Per the germline V gene, CDR1 is SGHTS and CDR2 is YDEGEE. V lost 6 bases to trimming and J lost 9 bases, with 25 bases between them. This CDR3 contains 16 residues. DNA for the CDR3: TGTGCCAGCACCCCACCCCAGGGAAGACTGTGGGGTGAGCAGTTCTTC. Protein sequence: CASTPPQGRLWGEQFF.

This clone was counted a few times. V is TRBV30 and J is TRBJ2-1; 11 nucleotides agree with TRBD2. The germline V gene has CDR1 GTSNPN and CDR2 SVGIG (reference sequence). The CDR3 consists of 17 residues. The J segment lost 4 bases and the V segment lost 7 bases, leaving 15 bases of the junction unmatched. The CDR3 DNA follows: TGTGCCTTAACCGTAGCGGGGGGGCTCCGGTCTTACAATGAGCAGTTCTTC. Its protein product is CALTVAGGLRSYNEQFF.